The present T cell receptor (beta chain) was sequenced within a study of blood T cell repertoires in COVID-19. Overall study context: Sources were T cells, B-cell-depleted T cells, or PBMCs; the material itself was cDNA or gDNA.

This clone was found a few times. In the authors' workflow: Nucleated cell number was recorded as an estimate derived from reference gene primer amplification. Only in-frame clones appear in the TCRdb table, and some are missing; sequencing was by immunoSEQ multiplex PCR. The V and J calls and clone size are taken from that table; D and trimming were inferred from the DNA. The repertoire holds 300,000 to 400,000 clones, with around 86% as singletons. The CDR3 runs to 13 residues. Trimming left V 1 base short and J 0 bases short, with 4 bases between. The germline CDR1 and CDR2 sequences are SGHDT and YYEEEE.

Sequenced: peripheral blood. This TCR was sampled from a human donor in a cohort sampled during active COVID-19. The chain combines TRBV5-6 with TRBJ1-1; D not certain. CDR3 protein: CASSLTVNTEAFF. As DNA, the CDR3 is TGTGCCAGCAGCTTGACAGTGAACACTGAAGCTTTCTTT.